These 5 T cell receptor beta chains were sequenced from one sample in a study of spatial heterogeneity in lung cancer. The time point here: blood at routine non-recurrence follow-up after resection. Sequencing of whole RNA from tumor, nontumor lung or frozen PBMC involved no sorting. TCRdb called the 5' RACE reads again in MiXCR, with one record for every CDR3 protein. Here the sample spans some 120,000 distinct CDR3 sequences, 12% being singletons. This specimen consisted of PBMCs, obtained at follow-up. These TCRs come from a male donor with early-stage non-small cell lung cancer.

This clonotype was counted between two and nine times. The rearrangement links TRBV20-1 to TRBJ2-7; 8 bases agree with TRBD1. V shed 6 bases and J 7 bases; nucleotides not matched to a gene: 11. Germline values: CDR1 DFQATT, CDR2 SNEGSKA (reference sequence). The CDR3 is 13 residues long. The CDR3 sequence is CSAKRTGSDEQYF. The CDR3 DNA follows: TGCAGTGCGAAACGGACAGGGAGTGATGAGCAGTACTTC.

The chain couples TRBV19 to TRBJ2-5, with D maybe TRBD1 (6 bases). Trimming cost V 5 bases and J 4 bases, with 8 bases left between them. The CDR3 totals 12 residues. In germline, CDR1 is LNHDA, CDR2 SQIVND (reference sequence). The CDR3 spells CASSQGPETQYF. The DNA of the CDR3 is TGTGCCAGTAGTCAGGGGCCAGAGACCCAGTACTTC.

This clonotype was recorded at least ten times. J is TRBJ2-1 and V is TRBV12-5; D is unclear. The CDR3 has 11 residues. Germline values: CDR1 LGHNT, CDR2 FRNRAP. Deletions cut 3 bases from V and 8 bases from J, with 5 bases between. The CDR3 sequence is CASGFHDEQFF. CDR3 nucleotides: TGTGCTAGTGGTTTTCACGATGAGCAGTTCTTC.

The CDR3 DNA reads TGTGCCAGCAGCCAAACGTACAGGGATAAGAACACTGAAGCTTTCTTT. Translated, it gives CASSQTYRDKNTEAFF. The chain has TRBV4-2 and TRBJ1-1; the D gene is possibly TRBD1 (6 bases). Germline loops: CDR1 LGHNA, CDR2 YNFKEQ. This CDR3 region has 16 residues. Trimming shortened V by 2 bases and J by 1 base, and 14 bases separated the two germline ends.

At least ten counts were recorded for this clonotype. CDR3 in amino acids: CASSVTGGQPQHF. Here the CDR3 DNA reads TGTGCCAGCAGTGTGACAGGGGGACAGCCCCAGCATTTT. J is TRBJ1-5 and V is TRBV6-4; 9 bases are shared with TRBD1. The germline gives CDR1 MRHNA, CDR2 SNTAGT. With 4 bases clipped from V and 7 bases from J, the junction kept 2 bases outside the gene matches. This CDR3 has 13 amino acids.